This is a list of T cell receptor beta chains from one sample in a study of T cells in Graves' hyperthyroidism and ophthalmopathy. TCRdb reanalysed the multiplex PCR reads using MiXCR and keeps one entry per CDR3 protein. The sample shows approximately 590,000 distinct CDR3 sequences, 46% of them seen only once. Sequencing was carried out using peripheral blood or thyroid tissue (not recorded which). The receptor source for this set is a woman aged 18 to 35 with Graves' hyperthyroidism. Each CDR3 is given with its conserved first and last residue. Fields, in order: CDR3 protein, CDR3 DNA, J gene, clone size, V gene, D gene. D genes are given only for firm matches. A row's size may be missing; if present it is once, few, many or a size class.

CASGLGGSEQYF | TGTGCTAGTGGTTTGGGCGGGTCCGAGCAGTACTTC | TRBJ2-7 | - | TRBV12-5 | -
CASTPQGDRGDTEAFF | TGTGCCAGCACCCCTCAGGGAGACAGGGGGGACACTGAAGCTTTCTTT | TRBJ1-1 | - | TRBV25-1 | TRBD1
CASTTLRGNSPLHF | TGTGCCAGTACTACTCTTCGAGGGAATTCACCCCTCCACTTT | TRBJ1-6 | few | TRBV19 | -
CASSYSGTSGLNYEQYF | TGTGCCAGCAGTTACTCTGGGACTAGCGGGCTCAACTACGAGCAGTACTTC | TRBJ2-7 | - | TRBV6-2/TRBV6-3 | TRBD2
CASSPRPQRGQETQYF | TGTGCCAGCAGTCCCCGACCGCAGCGGGGCCAAGAGACCCAGTACTTC | TRBJ2-5 | - | TRBV28 | TRBD2
CASSSPTEYSNQPQHF | TGTGCCAGCAGCTCACCGACCGAATATAGCAATCAGCCCCAGCATTTT | TRBJ1-5 | - | TRBV7-8 | -
CASSLAGLAGVYYEQYF | TGCGCCAGCAGCTTGGCAGGACTAGCGGGAGTTTACTACGAGCAGTACTTC | TRBJ2-7 | - | TRBV5-5 | TRBD2
CASSERALGSSYEQYF | TGTGCCAGCAGTGAACGGGCCTTGGGGAGCTCCTACGAGCAGTACTTC | TRBJ2-7 | once | TRBV2 | -
CASSYKGLVAYNEQFF | TGTGCCAGCAGTTACAAGGGACTAGTAGCATACAATGAGCAGTTCTTC | TRBJ2-1 | few | TRBV2 | TRBD2
CASSQDTGGSGNTIYF | TGCGCCAGCAGCCAAGATACCGGCGGGTCAGGAAACACCATATATTTT | TRBJ1-3 | - | TRBV4-3 | -
CASSLMATGINPAILAFF | TGTGCCAGCAGCCTCATGGCGACAGGCATCAACCCCGCGATTTTAGCTTTCTTT | TRBJ1-1 | few | TRBV7-9 | -
CASSGASGIQETQYF | TGTGCCAGCAGCGGGGCTAGCGGGATTCAAGAGACCCAGTACTTC | TRBJ2-5 | - | TRBV9 | TRBD2
CAISPPGGNTIYF | TGTGCCATCAGCCCTCCGGGGGGAAACACCATATATTTT | TRBJ1-3 | - | TRBV10-3 | -
CSARDDRDPYNSPLHF | TGCAGTGCTAGAGATGACAGGGATCCCTATAATTCACCCCTCCACTTT | TRBJ1-6 | few | TRBV20-1 | TRBD1
CASSVEDRDRVESYTF | TGTGCCAGCAGCGTTGAAGATCGGGACAGGGTCGAAAGCTACACCTTC | TRBJ1-2 | - | TRBV25-1 | TRBD1
CAISESTGNSPLHF | TGTGCCATCAGTGAGTCGACGGGGAATTCACCCCTCCACTTT | TRBJ1-6 | few | TRBV10-3 | -
CASSFGATPTYEQYF | TGTGCCAGCAGCTTCGGGGCTACGCCGACCTACGAGCAGTACTTC | TRBJ2-7 | few | TRBV7-9 | -
CASRTGSTNEKLFF | TGCGCCAGCAGGACAGGGAGTACTAATGAAAAACTGTTTTTT | TRBJ1-4 | - | TRBV5-1 | TRBD1
CATSDLDRNEQFF | TGTGCCACCAGTGACCTGGACCGGAATGAGCAGTTCTTC | TRBJ2-1 | many | TRBV24-1 | -
CASSVGSGNQPQHF | TGTGCCAGCAGCGTAGGTTCAGGAAATCAGCCCCAGCATTTT | TRBJ1-5 | many | TRBV9 | -
CASSPGLAGDSDLAYEQYF | TGTGCCAGCAGCCCGGGACTAGCGGGAGACTCAGATCTCGCCTACGAGCAGTACTTC | TRBJ2-7 | - | TRBV7-8 | TRBD2
CASRVQGMTAEAFF | TGTGCCAGCAGAGTACAGGGAATGACAGCTGAAGCTTTCTTT | TRBJ1-1 | few | TRBV12-3/TRBV12-4 | -
CATASADQETQYF | TGTGCCACTGCCTCGGCAGACCAAGAGACCCAGTACTTC | TRBJ2-5 | many | TRBV15 | -
CATSRRKQGRRTGELFF | TGTGCCACCAGCAGAAGAAAACAGGGGAGGAGGACCGGGGAGCTGTTTTTT | TRBJ2-2 | - | TRBV15 | -
CASSWAGANTEAFF | TGCGCCAGCAGTTGGGCAGGAGCGAACACTGAAGCTTTCTTT | TRBJ1-1 | once | TRBV23-1 | -
CASSVALLYGYTF | TGTGCCAGCAGCGTAGCCCTCCTCTATGGCTACACCTTC | TRBJ1-2 | - | TRBV9 | -
CASLDRTEAFF | TGTGCCAGCCTAGACAGGACTGAAGCTTTCTTT | TRBJ1-1 | many | TRBV2 | -
CASSLREGYGYTF | TGTGCCAGCAGTTTACGGGAGGGCTATGGCTACACCTTC | TRBJ1-2 | - | TRBV2 | -
CASSLEGMNSPLHF | TGTGCCAGCAGCTTAGAAGGGATGAATTCACCCCTCCACTTT | TRBJ1-6 | many | TRBV7-9 | -
CASSLGRVGETQYF | TGTGCCAGCAGCTTAGGCAGGGTGGGAGAGACCCAGTACTTC | TRBJ2-5 | - | TRBV7-8 | -
CASSESGWPSTTYEQYF | TGTGCCAGCAGTGAAAGTGGATGGCCCAGCACTACCTACGAGCAGTACTTC | TRBJ2-7 | - | TRBV6-1 | -
CASSKGTAPGYQPQHF | TGTGCCAGTAGTAAGGGGACAGCCCCAGGATATCAGCCCCAGCATTTT | TRBJ1-5 | - | TRBV19 | TRBD1
CSALSTSASYEQYF | TGCAGTGCCCTATCAACTAGCGCCTCCTACGAGCAGTACTTC | TRBJ2-7 | few | TRBV20-1 | TRBD2
CASSQTGGSGANVLTF | TGCGCCAGCAGCCAAACAGGGGGCTCTGGGGCCAACGTCCTGACTTTC | TRBJ2-6 | many | TRBV7-2 | TRBD1
CASSESATGGEQYF | TGTGCCAGCAGTGAATCCGCAACGGGGGGCGAGCAGTACTTC | TRBJ2-7 | - | TRBV2 | TRBD2
CASSGQSEPLHF | TGTGCCAGCAGTGGACAGTCAGAACCCCTCCACTTT | TRBJ1-6 | - | TRBV2 | -
CASSLAFGGRSYEQYF | TGTGCCAGCAGCTTAGCATTTGGCGGGAGGAGCTACGAGCAGTACTTC | TRBJ2-7 | - | TRBV7-8 | TRBD2
CASSSQGIGYEQYF | TGTGCCAGCAGCTCCCAGGGGATAGGCTACGAGCAGTACTTC | TRBJ2-7 | many | TRBV7-9 | -
CASQRLTGELFF | TGCGCCAGCCAACGTCTCACCGGGGAGCTGTTTTTT | TRBJ2-2 | many | TRBV10-1 | -
CASSLTRGQGKGYEQHF | TGTGCCAGCAGCCTCACCCGGGGACAGGGGAAGGGATACGAGCAGCACTTC | TRBJ2-7 | - | TRBV14 | TRBD1
CATSDGGAYRDYEQYF | TGTGCCACCAGTGATGGGGGGGCTTACAGGGACTACGAGCAGTACTTC | TRBJ2-7 | - | TRBV24-1 | -
CAISGQGYGYTF | TGTGCCATCAGTGGACAGGGGTATGGCTACACCTTC | TRBJ1-2 | many | TRBV10-3 | TRBD1
CASTYSSGSSYEQYF | TGTGCCAGTACCTACTCTAGCGGAAGCTCCTACGAGCAGTACTTC | TRBJ2-7 | - | TRBV7-3 | TRBD2
CASSVVRAYTF | TGTGCCAGCAGCGTGGTCAGGGCATACACCTTC | TRBJ1-2 | many | TRBV2 | -
CAAASTDTQYF | TGTGCCGCAGCTAGCACAGATACGCAGTATTTT | TRBJ2-3 | - | TRBV25-1 | -
CAISSELLAGGQRWETQYF | TGTGCCATCAGCAGTGAGCTACTAGCGGGAGGCCAGCGATGGGAGACCCAGTACTTC | TRBJ2-5 | few | TRBV10-3 | TRBD2
CSASGFDDEQFF | TGCAGTGCTAGCGGGTTTGACGATGAGCAGTTCTTC | TRBJ2-1 | - | TRBV20-1 | -
CATSDSDRGGDYGYTF | TGTGCCACCAGTGACAGCGACAGGGGGGGCGACTATGGCTACACCTTC | TRBJ1-2 | - | TRBV24-1 | TRBD1